These 8 T cell receptor beta chains were sequenced from one sample in a study of regulatory T cells in long-lasting Graves disease. Building the TCR beta libraries relied on iRepertoire HTBI primers, and CDR3 regions underwent Arm-PCR. One entry per CDR3 protein results from TCRdb running MiXCR on the multiplex PCR reads. The repertoire has roughly 450,000 distinct CDR3 sequences, more than 20% of them found once; the top ten carry roughly 8%. Time point specified: persistent/refractory GD, antithyroid drugs over 5 years with positive TRAb. Scientists built the TCR library using RNA that was extracted from PBMCs. This sample comprised peripheral blood mononuclear cells (PBMCs), obtained when the disease was refractory, from a patient treated with antithyroid drugs. Source of these receptors: a female donor with Graves disease.

This clonotype was recorded many times. This CDR3 is CASSYSRPTIYEQYF. The CDR3 coding sequence is TGTGCCAGCAGTTACTCTAGGCCTACCATCTACGAGCAGTACTTC. The chain is built from TRBV6-2 or TRBV6-3 and TRBJ2-7; D remains unclear. The CDR3 covers 15 residues. V lost 0 bases, J lost 3 bases, and 12 bases lay in between. Germline loops: CDR1 MNHEY, CDR2 SVGEGT.

The V and J genes are TRBV12-5 and TRBJ2-2; the match to TRBD1 covers 9 bases. From germline, CDR1 is LGHNT and CDR2 FRNRAP. This CDR3 has 16 amino acids. V gave up 6 bases and J gave up 4 bases; unmatched junction bases: 9. The DNA for the CDR3 is TGTGCTAGTGGAACCGTTACAGGGGGCTTCACCGGGGAGCTGTTTTTT. Encoded protein: CASGTVTGGFTGELFF.

Notes on this clonotype: One junction end does not reproduce the germline sequence, and a read error may be involved. V is TRBV7-9 and J is TRBJ2-7, with D possibly being TRBD1 or TRBD2 (5 bases each). The CDR3 runs 16 residues. CDR1 is SEHNR and CDR2 is FQNEAQ in the germline V gene (reference sequence). In DNA form, the CDR3 reads TGCGCCAGCAGCCCCCCCCAGGGAACTGGGGGCTACGAGCAGTACTTC. Translated: CASSPPQGTGGYEQYF. Together with reference TRBV7-9 and TRBJ2-7, the CDR3 gives the full variable domain: DTGVSQNPRHKITKRGQNVTFRCDPISEHNRLYWYRQTLGQGPEFLTYFQNEAQLEKSRLLSDRFSAERPKGSFSTLEIQRTEQGDSAMYLCASSPPQGTGGYEQYFGPGTRLTVT.

Many counts were recorded for this clonotype. This chain connects TRBV10-3 to TRBJ1-2; D call uncertain. Germline CDR1 is ENHRY and CDR2 is SYGVKD. Trimming removed 2 bases from V and 0 bases from J, with 13 bases in between. The CDR3 spans 16 residues. In nucleotides, the CDR3 is TGTGCCATCAGTGAGGCACCAACTAGCTCTAACTATGGCTACACCTTC. Translation: CAISEAPTSSNYGYTF.

The table lists this clonotype with many counts. CDR3 residues: CASGQGDVTRNGYTF. DNA of the CDR3: TGCGCCAGCGGCCAGGGGGACGTGACGCGAAATGGCTACACCTTC. V usage is TRBV5-1 and J usage is TRBJ1-2; 7 bases map to TRBD1. Germline-derived CDR1 and CDR2 are SGHRS and YFSETQ. The J segment lost 6 bases and the V segment lost 7 bases, leaving 15 bases of the junction unmatched. CDR3 length equals 15 residues.

The V call is TRBV27, the J call TRBJ2-4; D is perhaps TRBD1 (6 bases). The germline V gene has CDR1 MNHEY and CDR2 SMNVEV (reference sequence). V was shortened by 5 bases and J by 5 bases, with 19 bases between the two germline ends. CDR3 length: 16 amino acids. The CDR3 protein is CASSPQSTGSQNIQYF. The CDR3 DNA is TGTGCCAGCAGTCCTCAGAGTACAGGGTCTCAAAACATTCAGTACTTC.

This chain links TRBV6-2 or TRBV6-3 with TRBJ1-2; D is ambiguous. This CDR3 is built from 16 residues. The germline CDR1 and CDR2 sequences are MNHEY and SVGEGT. V lost 4 bases and J lost 4, with 19 bases in between. DNA for the CDR3: TGTGCCAGCAGTTGGGCCGTGATAGGGAAGGGCTATGGCTACACCTTC. Translating gives CASSWAVIGKGYGYTF.

The table lists this clonotype with many counts. The V and J genes are TRBV6-1 and TRBJ2-4; D not resolved. The CDR3 runs 11 residues. V lost 11 bases and J lost 5, with 10 bases in between. From germline, CDR1 is MNHNS and CDR2 SASEGT. The CDR3 region is CARESENIQYF. CDR3 in DNA: TGTGCCCGAGAGAGCGAAAACATTCAGTACTTC.